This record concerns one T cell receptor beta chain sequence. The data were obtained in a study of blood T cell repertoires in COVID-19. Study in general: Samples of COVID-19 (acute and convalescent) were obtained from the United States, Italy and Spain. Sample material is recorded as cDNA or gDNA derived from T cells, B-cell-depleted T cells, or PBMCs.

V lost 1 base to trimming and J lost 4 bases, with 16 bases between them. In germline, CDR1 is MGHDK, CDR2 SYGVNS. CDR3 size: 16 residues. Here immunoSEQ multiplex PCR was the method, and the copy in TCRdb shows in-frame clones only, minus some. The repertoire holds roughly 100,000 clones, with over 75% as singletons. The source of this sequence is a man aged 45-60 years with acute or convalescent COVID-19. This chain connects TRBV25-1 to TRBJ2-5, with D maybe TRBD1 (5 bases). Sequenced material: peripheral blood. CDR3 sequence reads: CASSESAGHRRETQYF. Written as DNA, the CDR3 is TGTGCCAGCAGTGAATCGGCAGGACATAGGAGAGAGACCCAGTACTTC.